The 12 T cell receptor beta chains below were found in one sample sequenced in a study of blood T cell repertoires in COVID-19. The protocol was immunoSEQ multiplex PCR, while the TCRdb copy is restricted to in-frame clones and leaves out a portion. The sample records some 56,000 clones, over 75% being singletons. Sequencing was performed on peripheral blood. The source is a man at least 80 years old with COVID-19, enrolled during active disease.

This chain connects TRBV6-5 to TRBJ2-2; 7 nucleotides align to TRBD2. The CDR3 totals 16 residues. J was trimmed by 3 bases and V by 4 bases; bases with no gene match: 8. The germline CDR1 and CDR2 sequences are MNHEY and SVGAGI. The chain's CDR3 is CASSSWGRADTGELFF. The CDR3 coding sequence is TGTGCCAGCAGTTCGTGGGGGAGGGCCGACACCGGGGAGCTGTTTTTT.

The chain joins TRBV5-1 to TRBJ2-3; 13 bases are a match to TRBD2. This CDR3 has 16 residues. Germline trimming cut 4 bases from V and 3 bases from J; bases unmatched to any gene: 5. Looked up from germline, CDR1 is SGHRS and CDR2 is YFSETQ. The CDR3: CASSPGLAGFTDTQYF. CDR3 nucleotides: TGCGCCAGCAGCCCGGGACTAGCGGGATTTACAGATACGCAGTATTTT.

V usage is TRBV24-1 and J usage is TRBJ1-2, with unresolved D. Looked up from germline, CDR1 is KGHDR and CDR2 is SFDVKD. Trimming took off 4 bases at V and 7 bases at J, with 18 bases between the two ends. The length of the CDR3 is 15 residues. CDR3 bases: TGTGCCACCAGTGACTCTGTTATTCTAAACGGTGGCTACACCTTC. This translates into CATSDSVILNGGYTF.

This clone was detected a few times. The chain is built from TRBV27 and TRBJ1-2, with D possibly matching TRBD1 (5 bases). The CDR3 totals 12 residues. Germline loops: CDR1 MNHEY, CDR2 SMNVEV (reference sequence). The ends were cut back, 4 bases at V and 11 bases at J, with 14 bases in the middle. CDR3 coding DNA: TGTGCCAGCAGTTCCACGACAGCTGGGTACACCTTC. It is translated as CASSSTTAGYTF.

J is TRBJ2-5 and V is TRBV27, with TRBD1 identical over 7 bases. CDR1 and CDR2 (germline): MNHEY, SMNVEV (reference sequence). Unmatched junction bases numbered 6, after V lost 5 bases and J lost 3 bases. This CDR3 is 14 amino acids long. CDR3: CASSRWDRKETQYF. Here the CDR3 DNA reads TGTGCCAGCAGTCGGTGGGACAGAAAAGAGACCCAGTACTTC.

This clone was recorded only once. The rearrangement joins TRBV2 to TRBJ1-1, with 9 bases aligning to TRBD1. The CDR3 has 14 residues. The V segment lost 6 bases and the J segment 1 base; nucleotides outside the gene matches: 3. Germline V lookup: CDR1 SNHLY, CDR2 FYNNEI. CDR3 DNA: TGTGCCAGCAGCGGACAGGGGAAGAACACTGAAGCTTTCTTT. Its translation: CASSGQGKNTEAFF.

Only one count was recorded for this clone. The chain is built from TRBV7-8 and TRBJ2-7; D is possibly TRBD1 (6 bases). The germline V and J ends were trimmed by 2 bases and 5 bases, with 10 bases remaining between them. CDR3 length: 13 residues. Per the germline V gene, CDR1 is SGHVS and CDR2 is FQNEAQ. CDR3 protein: CASSLSTGNEQYV. The CDR3 bases are TGTGCCAGCAGCTTATCCACAGGGAACGAGCAGTACGTC.

In its sample, this clone was seen a few times. The chain uses TRBV28 and TRBJ1-2; D not certain. Germline CDR1 MDHEN, CDR2 SYDVKM. V lost 5 bases to trimming and J lost 4 bases, with 8 bases between them. The CDR3 has 12 residues. The CDR3 DNA reads TGTGCCAGCAGTCTCCGGGGCTATGGCTACACCTTC. The encoded protein is CASSLRGYGYTF.

J is TRBJ1-6 and V is TRBV12-3 or TRBV12-4; 8 bases are shared with TRBD1. This CDR3 has 13 residues. The trim removed 7 bases at V and 7 bases at J, leaving 3 bases unmatched. As DNA, the CDR3 is TGTGCCAGCACTACAGGGGGGAATTCACCCCTCCACTTT. This translates into CASTTGGNSPLHF.

The rearrangement uses TRBV19 and TRBJ2-3; D possibly corresponds to TRBD2 (5 bases). Between the trimmed V and J ends, which lost 5 bases and 2 bases, there was a span of 8 bases. Germline CDR1 reads LNHDA; CDR2 reads SQIVND (reference sequence). This CDR3 comprises 13 residues. The CDR3 loop reads CASSSGVTDTQYF. Written as DNA, the CDR3 is TGTGCCAGTAGTTCCGGGGTCACAGATACGCAGTATTTT.

This clone has more than one count but fewer than ten. CDR3 loop: CASNRDRNTGELFF. The CDR3 DNA is TGTGCCAGCAACCGGGACAGGAACACCGGGGAGCTGTTTTTT. The chain couples TRBV9 to TRBJ2-2, with 7 bases identical to TRBD1. The CDR3 spans 14 residues. Germline V gene data show CDR1 as SGDLS and CDR2 as YYNGEE. The V segment lost 6 bases and the J segment 1 base; nucleotides outside the gene matches: 3.

The CDR3 protein is CETWRRVILHF. The CDR3 DNA is TGCGAAACCTGGAGGCGCGTTATCCTCCACTTT. The rearrangement links TRBV23-1 to TRBJ1-6; D unclear. TRBV23-1 qualifies as an ORF whose function is uncertain. The CDR3 is 11 amino acids.